This TCR beta chain was sequenced during a study of T-cell reconstitution after alpha-beta-depleted transplantation in children. Unique molecular identifiers were used to barcode this TCRbeta library. Using its own MiXCR run on the PCR reads, TCRdb lists one record per CDR3 protein. Among 15,000 to 20,000 distinct CDR3 sequences, roughly 7.6% were seen once, and the ten largest hold about 38%. As for this clonotype: The antigen remains undetermined. This may stem from a read error, because a much larger clone lies one nucleotide away.

General study findings and limits: Expanded graft clones, several hundred of them, were reportedly the source of alpha-beta T cells about two months after transplant. T-cell numbers and diversity one year post-transplant derived largely from freshly generated T cells. At day 60, the high TCRbeta diversity found in some patients originated from recipient T cells and thymic progenitors that had survived.

This CDR3 has 15 residues. V shed 8 bases and J shed 5 bases, with 21 bases lying between them. In germline, CDR1 is MDHEN, CDR2 SYDVKM. This receptor was identified in a boy younger than two who had a stem cell transplant for Wiskott-Aldrich syndrome, so the T cells may come from the graft donor. The gene calls are TRBV28 and TRBJ1-1; D unresolved. This material consisted of PBMCs, mostly from graft donor cells, taken 60 days after TCRalphabeta/CD19-depleted stem cell transplant. Here the CDR3 reads CASFSFLLRSTEAFF. The CDR3 nucleotides are TGTGCCAGCTTCTCGTTTTTGCTCAGGTCGACTGAAGCTTTCTTT.